A selection of T cell receptor beta chains follows, all from one sample in a study of post-analysis software for immune sequencing data. TCRdb recomputed calls from the PCR reads with MiXCR, one row per CDR3 protein. The repertoire holds roughly 730,000 distinct CDR3 sequences, with less than 35% as singletons. Input material: blood. The source is a girl aged 10-17 years with multiple sclerosis. Both conserved end residues are part of each CDR3. D genes are given only for firm matches. Only part of the rows carry a size: once, few, many, or a class if the clone is expanded.

TRBJ1-5,TRBV6-2/TRBV6-3,NA,NA,TGTGCCAGCAGTAGCGGGTCCGCGAGCAATCAGCCCCAGCATTTT,CASSSGSASNQPQHF
TRBJ1-4,TRBV5-1,NA,NA,TGCGCCAGCAGCCTTGGACGCGTGAATGAAAAACTGTTTTTT,CASSLGRVNEKLFF
TRBJ1-5,TRBV7-2,TRBD1,few,TGTGCCAGCAGCTTAGTGGCAGGGGGTCAGCCCCAGCATTTT,CASSLVAGGQPQHF
TRBJ1-4,TRBV29-1,NA,NA,TGCAGCGTTTACAGGGATGAAAAACTGTTTTTT,CSVYRDEKLFF
TRBJ1-1,TRBV6-2/TRBV6-3,NA,many,TGTGCCAGCAGTTACGGGCACGGCGCGGTTGAAGCTTTCTTT,CASSYGHGAVEAFF
TRBJ1-4,TRBV6-5,TRBD1,few,TGTGCCAGCAGTTTATGGACAGGGTATGGTGAAAAACTGTTTTTT,CASSLWTGYGEKLFF
TRBJ2-7,TRBV20-1,TRBD2,NA,TGCAGTGCCGGGCGTCGAGCGGGAGGCCCCTACGAGCAGTACTTC,CSAGRRAGGPYEQYF
TRBJ2-4,TRBV5-1,TRBD1,NA,TGCGCCAGCAGCCCAGAACAGGGGAACATTCAGTACTTC,CASSPEQGNIQYF
TRBJ2-6,TRBV24-1,NA,NA,TGTGCCACCCAGGGGCCCTCCGACTTCTCTGGGGCCAACGTCCTGACTTTC,CATQGPSDFSGANVLTF
TRBJ2-6,TRBV24-1,NA,NA,TGTGCCACCAGTGATTCCAGGGACTCTGGGGCCAACGTCCTGACTTTC,CATSDSRDSGANVLTF
TRBJ2-7,TRBV6-6,NA,NA,TGTGCCAACAGTTACAGGGTCCGGGAGCAGTACTTC,CANSYRVREQYF
TRBJ2-5,TRBV5-1,TRBD2,NA,TGCGCCAGCAGCTTGGCCAGGCTAGCGGGGGGGCGCCAAGAGACCCAGTACTTC,CASSLARLAGGRQETQYF
TRBJ2-6,TRBV6-1,NA,NA,TGTGCCAGCAGTGAAGAGGGCCTCCCGGCTGGGGCCAACGTCCTGACTTTC,CASSEEGLPAGANVLTF
TRBJ1-1,TRBV7-8,NA,NA,TGTGCCAGCAGCTTAGAGGCAAATCTCCTACGGGGCACTGAAGCTTTCTTT,CASSLEANLLRGTEAFF
TRBJ1-5,TRBV12-3/TRBV12-4,NA,NA,TGTGCCAGCAGCTACAGACCCTACAATCAGCCCCAGCATTTT,CASSYRPYNQPQHF
TRBJ1-4,TRBV4-1,NA,NA,TGCGCCAGCAGCCAAGATAGGTCAGCGGCTAATGAAAAACTGTTTTTT,CASSQDRSAANEKLFF
TRBJ2-1,TRBV10-3,NA,few,TGTGCCATCAGGGGCAGGGCAATAAATGAGCAGTTCTTC,CAIRGRAINEQFF
TRBJ1-4,TRBV12-3/TRBV12-4,TRBD1,NA,TGTGTCAGCAGCCCCCGGGACAGCTCTAATGAAAAACTGTTTTTT,CVSSPRDSSNEKLFF
TRBJ2-6,TRBV6-5,NA,NA,TGTGCCAGCAGTCTGTCGGGAGAGGCGGCCAACGTCCTGACTTTC,CASSLSGEAANVLTF
TRBJ2-1,TRBV20-1,TRBD2,NA,TGCAGTGCCCTCGGGACTAGCGGGGGGCCGAGCTCCTACAATGAGCAGTTCTTC,CSALGTSGGPSSYNEQFF
TRBJ1-4,TRBV3-1,NA,NA,TGTGCCAGCAGCCCATACGCGACAGGACAAAAGGGAAAACTGTTTTTT,CASSPYATGQKGKLFF
TRBJ1-1,TRBV12-3/TRBV12-4,TRBD1,once,TGTGCCAGCACCCGCTTACAGGGGACTGAGGCTTTCTTT,CASTRLQGTEAFF
TRBJ1-5,TRBV9,NA,NA,TGTGCCAGCAGCGTAGTCAGGTATAGCAATCAGCCCCAGCATTTT,CASSVVRYSNQPQHF
TRBJ2-7,TRBV7-2,TRBD2,once,TGTGCCGGCAGCTTAGCGGGACTAGCGGGATTTGACGAGCAGTACTTC,CAGSLAGLAGFDEQYF
TRBJ2-7,TRBV20-1,NA,few,TGCAGTGCTAATGGTTGGGTCAGAGGTGACGAGCAGTACTTC,CSANGWVRGDEQYF
TRBJ1-3,TRBV29-1,NA,NA,TGCAGCGTTGAAGGCAGGGGTCGCACCATATATTTT,CSVEGRGRTIYF
TRBJ2-1,TRBV6-1,NA,NA,TGTGCCAGCAGTGAAACCCATGGGGTTCGCAATGAGCAGTTCTTC,CASSETHGVRNEQFF
TRBJ2-1,TRBV7-2,TRBD2,few,TGTGCCAGCAGCTTAATTGGGAGGGAGAAGTTCTTC,CASSLIGREKFF
TRBJ2-5,TRBV6-2/TRBV6-3,NA,NA,TGTGCCAGCAGCCCCGCAGAGGAGGAGACCCAGTACTTC,CASSPAEEETQYF
TRBJ2-5,TRBV10-3,TRBD2,few,TGTGCCATCGGTGCTAGCGGGCCGTACCAAGGGACCCAGTACTTC,CAIGASGPYQGTQYF
TRBJ1-5,TRBV19,NA,few,TGTGCCAGTAGTCCAGGAATCTATCAGCCCCAGCATTTT,CASSPGIYQPQHF
TRBJ1-2,TRBV25-1,NA,NA,TGTGCCAGCAGTGAATCTGGACTCCAAATAAATACGGGGTATGGCTACACCTTC,CASSESGLQINTGYGYTF
TRBJ2-7,TRBV9,TRBD2,NA,TGTGCCAGCAGCGTAGCTCTGAGTGGGGCTAGCGGGAGCAACGAGCAGTACTTC,CASSVALSGASGSNEQYF
TRBJ2-1,TRBV6-5,NA,many,TGTGCCAGCAGTATAAGGGACGAGTTGAATGAGCAGTTCTTC,CASSIRDELNEQFF
TRBJ2-5,TRBV10-3,NA,few,TGTGCCATCAGTGAGCGGGGGCGTGAGACCCAGTACTTC,CAISERGRETQYF
TRBJ2-1,TRBV20-1,NA,NA,TGCAGTGCTAGAGATCCCGGGAAGAGCTCCTACAATGAGCAGTTCTTC,CSARDPGKSSYNEQFF
TRBJ1-5,TRBV20-1,NA,NA,TGCAGTGCTAGCCTGGGGAGAACAGGGCCCCAGCATTTT,CSASLGRTGPQHF
TRBJ2-7,TRBV28,TRBD1,NA,TGTGCCAGCTCCGGACAGGGTACAAGCTACGAGCAGTACTTC,CASSGQGTSYEQYF
TRBJ1-3,TRBV29-1,NA,few,TGCAGCGTGTCCCTCGTGGTCGGAAACACCATATATTTT,CSVSLVVGNTIYF
TRBJ1-2,TRBV6-2/TRBV6-3,TRBD1,NA,TGTGCCAACAGGGAACCCGGGACAGCCCGAAACTATGGCTACACCTTC,CANREPGTARNYGYTF
TRBJ2-7,TRBV7-2,TRBD1,few,TGTGCCAGCAGCTTAGATGGGACAGAGGCCTACGAGCAGTACTTC,CASSLDGTEAYEQYF
TRBJ1-2,TRBV7-2,NA,many,TGTGCCAGCACCCCCAGGGCAGGCATTGTCGGCTACACCTTC,CASTPRAGIVGYTF
TRBJ1-2,TRBV20-1,TRBD1,NA,TGCAGTGCCTATCCGACAGGGTCGGAGGTCTATGGCTACACCTTC,CSAYPTGSEVYGYTF
TRBJ2-2,TRBV20-1,TRBD1,NA,TGCAGTGCCGGATGGGGACAGGGACCCACCGGGGAGCTGTTTTTT,CSAGWGQGPTGELFF
TRBJ1-1,TRBV7-9,TRBD1,NA,TGTGCCAGCAGCTCGAATCCCGTTGGACAGGGCGAAGCTTTCTTT,CASSSNPVGQGEAFF
TRBJ1-5,TRBV5-5,NA,NA,TGTGCCAGCAGCGTGGTCGGGTTCATCGATCAGCCCCAGCATTTT,CASSVVGFIDQPQHF